A selection of T cell receptor beta chains follows, all from one sample in a study of blood T cell repertoires in COVID-19. The protocol was immunoSEQ multiplex PCR, while the TCRdb copy is restricted to in-frame clones and leaves out a portion. This sample has 160,000 or so clones; roughly 84% occur once, and the top ten carry approximately 1.1%. The sequenced material came from peripheral blood. The origin of the receptors is a man aged 35 to 55 with acute or convalescent COVID-19. Each CDR3 is given with its conserved first and last residue. A D gene is named only where the DNA matches it firmly. Clone size is given for some rows only: seen once, a few or many times, or a class if the clone is expanded.

>TRBJ1-1|TRBV7-3|.|TRBD1|14
TGTGCCAGCAGCTCTTCAGGGGGGAACACTGAAGCTTTCTTT
CASSSSGGNTEAFF
>TRBJ2-7|TRBV28|.|TRBD1|14
TGTGCCAGCAGTTTGCCGGGACAGGGTTCCGAGCAGTACTTC
CASSLPGQGSEQYF
>TRBJ2-7|TRBV5-8|.|TRBD2|15
TGTGCCAGCAGCCCCTGGACTAGCGGGGGGGTCGAGCAGTACTTC
CASSPWTSGGVEQYF
>TRBJ2-6|TRBV7-9|many|.|19
TGTGCCAGCAGCCCGCCGGGTCACCTACTTCGCTCTGGGGCCAACGTCCTGACTTTC
CASSPPGHLLRSGANVLTF
>TRBJ1-2|TRBV12-3/TRBV12-4|.|.|13
TGTGCCAGCAGTTTAGCCGACAGCTATGGCTACACCTTC
CASSLADSYGYTF
>TRBJ2-1|TRBV14|.|TRBD2|15
TGTGCCAGCAGTAAACATGGCGGGGGGTTCAATGAGCAGTTCTTC
CASSKHGGGFNEQFF
>TRBJ2-4|TRBV18|.|.|14
TGTGCCAGCTCACCACCGGGGGCGCGTGACATTCAGTACTTC
CASSPPGARDIQYF
>TRBJ2-2|TRBV28|once|TRBD1|14
TGTGCCAGCAGTAGACAGGGAGTCACCGGGGAGCTGTTTTTT
CASSRQGVTGELFF
>TRBJ2-3|TRBV5-8|.|TRBD1|14
TGTGCCAGCAGCCCGGGACAGGGCACAGATACGCAGTATTTT
CASSPGQGTDTQYF
>TRBJ1-2|TRBV5-6|.|.|16
TGTGCCAGCAGCAGGAGGACAGAAAGGTTAAACTATGGCTACACCTTC
CASSRRTERLNYGYTF
>TRBJ2-2|TRBV9|.|.|17
TGTGCCAGCAGCGTAGCTGCCCAAAGAGGGTCCACCGGGGAGCTGTTTTTT
CASSVAAQRGSTGELFF
>TRBJ1-5|TRBV4-2|.|.|18
TGTGCCAGCAGCCAAGATCAAGTCAGTTCAACTAGCAATCAGCCCCAGCATTTT
CASSQDQVSSTSNQPQHF
>TRBJ2-2|TRBV11-2|.|TRBD2|16
TGTGCCAGCAGCCTCGACCGGACTAGCCTCGGCGGGGAGCTGTTTTTT
CASSLDRTSLGGELFF
>TRBJ2-7|TRBV5-1|.|.|14
TGCGCCAGCAGCTTGGAGGGAGATAGCTACGAGCAGTACTTC
CASSLEGDSYEQYF
>TRBJ2-5|TRBV5-5|.|.|14
TGTGCCAGCAGCCCCGAGCGGGTAGGAGAGACCCAGTACTTC
CASSPERVGETQYF
>TRBJ1-3|TRBV5-6|once|.|16
TGTGCCAGCACCTCCCTCGGGTCCTTAGATGGAAACACCATATATTTT
CASTSLGSLDGNTIYF
>TRBJ2-7|TRBV4-1|.|TRBD2|15
TGCGCCAGCAGCCAAGACCTAGCGGGGGCCTACGAGCAGTACTTC
CASSQDLAGAYEQYF